The clone carrying this T cell receptor beta chain has just a few counts. Its target is not known. The data are from a study of OX40 agonist ivuxolimab in advanced cancers. Study summary: An anti-OX40 (CD134) antibody with agonistic activity, ivuxolimab, was administered to patients. Over 30% of patients had received prior checkpoint inhibitor therapy.

Whole-study findings and limits: Expanded peripheral T cell antigen specificity was not determined. Some nonresponders likewise displayed low normalized T-cell clonal expansion.

Some clones are missing from TCRdb's copy, which holds only in-frame ones; the method was immunoSEQ multiplex PCR. The sample holds tens of thousands of clones, roughly four fifths seen once. This sequence was found in an adult with an advanced solid tumor such as melanoma, head and neck, liver or kidney cancer. The sample was CD4+ or CD8+ T cells sorted from blood, taken in a trial of the OX40 agonist ivuxolimab.

In nucleotides, the CDR3 is TGTGCCAGCAGCTTACTAGGGAACTACGAGCAGTACTTC. Protein product: CASSLLGNYEQYF. This rearrangement joins TRBV7-9 to TRBJ2-7; D not certain. The germline V and J ends were trimmed by 2 bases and 3 bases, with 8 bases remaining between them. The CDR3 covers 13 residues. Germline lookup yields CDR1 SEHNR and CDR2 FQNEAQ (reference sequence).